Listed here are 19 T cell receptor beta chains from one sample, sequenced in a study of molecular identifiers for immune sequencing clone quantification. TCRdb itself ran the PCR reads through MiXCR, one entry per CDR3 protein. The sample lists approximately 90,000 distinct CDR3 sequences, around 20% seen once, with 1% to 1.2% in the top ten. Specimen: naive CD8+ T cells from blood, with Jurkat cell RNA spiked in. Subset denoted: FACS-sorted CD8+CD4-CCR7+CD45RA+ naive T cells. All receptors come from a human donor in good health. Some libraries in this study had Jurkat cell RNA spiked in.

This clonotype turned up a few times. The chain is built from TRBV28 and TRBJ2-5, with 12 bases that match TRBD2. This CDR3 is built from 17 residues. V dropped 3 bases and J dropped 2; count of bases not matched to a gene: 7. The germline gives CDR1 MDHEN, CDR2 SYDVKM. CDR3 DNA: TGTGCCAGCAGTTTGGGACTAGCGGGCGAGGCACAAGAGACCCAGTACTTC. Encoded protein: CASSLGLAGEAQETQYF.

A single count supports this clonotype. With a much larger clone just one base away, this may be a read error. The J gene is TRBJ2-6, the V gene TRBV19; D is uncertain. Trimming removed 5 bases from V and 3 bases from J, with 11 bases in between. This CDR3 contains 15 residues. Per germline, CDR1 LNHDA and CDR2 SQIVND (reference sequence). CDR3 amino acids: CASSAARVGANVLTF. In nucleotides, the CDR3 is TGTGCCAGTAGTGCCGCAAGGGTTGGGGCCAACGTCCTGACTTTC.

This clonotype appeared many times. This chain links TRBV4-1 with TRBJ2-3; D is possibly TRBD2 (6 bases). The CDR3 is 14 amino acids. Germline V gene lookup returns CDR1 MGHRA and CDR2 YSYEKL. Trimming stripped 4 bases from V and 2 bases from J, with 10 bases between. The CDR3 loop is CASSPGTYTDTQYF. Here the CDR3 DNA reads TGCGCCAGCAGCCCGGGGACTTACACAGATACGCAGTATTTT.

CDR3 sequence: CASSQNTRTVYEQYF. The DNA for the CDR3 is TGCGCCAGCAGCCAAAACACCAGGACAGTTTACGAGCAGTACTTC. The rearrangement uses TRBV4-1 and TRBJ2-7; TRBD1 is a possible D gene (6 bases). The V gene lost 2 bases and the J gene lost 4 bases, with 15 bases spanning the gap. This CDR3 has 15 amino acids. The germline V gene has CDR1 MGHRA and CDR2 YSYEKL.

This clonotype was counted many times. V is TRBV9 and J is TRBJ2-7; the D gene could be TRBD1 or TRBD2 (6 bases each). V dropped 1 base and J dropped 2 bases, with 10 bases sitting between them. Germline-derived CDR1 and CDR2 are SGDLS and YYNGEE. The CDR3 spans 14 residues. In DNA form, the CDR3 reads TGTGCCAGCAGCGTATCCGGGGGCCCCTACGAGCAGTACTTC. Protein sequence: CASSVSGGPYEQYF.

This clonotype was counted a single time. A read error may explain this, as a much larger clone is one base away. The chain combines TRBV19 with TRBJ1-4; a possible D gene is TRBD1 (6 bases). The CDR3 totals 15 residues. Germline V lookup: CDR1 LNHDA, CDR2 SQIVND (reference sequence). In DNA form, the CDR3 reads TGTGCCAGTAGTACCACAGGGTCGACTAATGAAGAACTGTTTTTT. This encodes CASSTTGSTNEELFF.

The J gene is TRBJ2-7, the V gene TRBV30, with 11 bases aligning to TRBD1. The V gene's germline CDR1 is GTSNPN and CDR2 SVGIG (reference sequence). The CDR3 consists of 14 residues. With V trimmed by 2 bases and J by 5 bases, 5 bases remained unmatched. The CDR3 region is CAWSLGQGGDEQYF. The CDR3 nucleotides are TGTGCCTGGAGTCTGGGACAGGGGGGCGACGAGCAGTACTTC.

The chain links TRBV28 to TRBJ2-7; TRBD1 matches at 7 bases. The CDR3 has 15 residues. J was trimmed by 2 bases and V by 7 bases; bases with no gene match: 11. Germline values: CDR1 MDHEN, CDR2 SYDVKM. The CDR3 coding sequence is TGTGCCAGCACCTACGAGGGGGCAGAGACCTACGAGCAGTACTTC. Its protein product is CASTYEGAETYEQYF.

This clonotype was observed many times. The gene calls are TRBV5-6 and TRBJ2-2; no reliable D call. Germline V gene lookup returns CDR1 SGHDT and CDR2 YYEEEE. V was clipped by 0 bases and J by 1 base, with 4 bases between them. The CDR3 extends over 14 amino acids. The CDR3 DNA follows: TGTGCCAGCAGCTTGGGCGGGAACACCGGGGAGCTGTTTTTT. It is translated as CASSLGGNTGELFF.

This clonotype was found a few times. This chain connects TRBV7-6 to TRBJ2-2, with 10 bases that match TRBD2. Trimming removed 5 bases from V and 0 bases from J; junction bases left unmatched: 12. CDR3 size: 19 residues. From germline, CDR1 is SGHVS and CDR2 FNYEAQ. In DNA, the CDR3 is TGTGCCAGCAGCCTCGAACCTACTAGCGGGACTCCGAACACCGGGGAGCTGTTTTTT. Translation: CASSLEPTSGTPNTGELFF.

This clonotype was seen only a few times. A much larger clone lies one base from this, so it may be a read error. The CDR3 nucleotides are TGTGCCAGCAGCTTAGTCGGCGGGAGTTATGCCGGGAATGAGCAGTTCTTC. Protein: CASSLVGGSYAGNEQFF. The chain is built from TRBV7-2 and TRBJ2-1; 7 bases align to TRBD2. V lost 1 base, J lost 7 bases, and 13 bases stayed unmatched. The CDR3 covers 17 residues. The germline V gene has CDR1 SGHTA and CDR2 FQGNSA.

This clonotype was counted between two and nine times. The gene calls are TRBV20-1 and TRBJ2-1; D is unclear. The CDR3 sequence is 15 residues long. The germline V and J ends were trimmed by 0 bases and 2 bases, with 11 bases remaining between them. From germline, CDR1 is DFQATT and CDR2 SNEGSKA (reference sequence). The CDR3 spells CSARDHSTAYNEQFF. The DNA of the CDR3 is TGCAGTGCTAGAGATCATAGCACCGCCTACAATGAGCAGTTCTTC.

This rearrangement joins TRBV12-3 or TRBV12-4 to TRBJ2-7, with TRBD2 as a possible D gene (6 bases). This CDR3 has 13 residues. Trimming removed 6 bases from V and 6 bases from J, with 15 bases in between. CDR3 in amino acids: CASSGGNSIEQYF. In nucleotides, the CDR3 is TGTGCCAGCAGCGGGGGTAACTCTATCGAGCAGTACTTC.

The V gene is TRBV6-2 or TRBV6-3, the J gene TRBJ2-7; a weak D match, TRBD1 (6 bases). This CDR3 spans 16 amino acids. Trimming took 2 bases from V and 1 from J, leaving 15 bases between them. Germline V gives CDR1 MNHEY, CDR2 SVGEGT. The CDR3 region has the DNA TGTGCCAGCAGTTACGTAATTGGGACACCTTCCTACGAGCAGTACTTC. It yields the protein CASSYVIGTPSYEQYF.

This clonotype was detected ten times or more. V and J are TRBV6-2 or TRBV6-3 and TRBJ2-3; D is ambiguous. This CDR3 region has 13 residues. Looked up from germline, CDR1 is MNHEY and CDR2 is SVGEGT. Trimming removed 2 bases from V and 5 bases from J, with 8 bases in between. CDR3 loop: CASSYTLRDTQYF. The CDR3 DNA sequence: TGTGCCAGCAGTTACACACTCAGAGATACGCAGTATTTT.

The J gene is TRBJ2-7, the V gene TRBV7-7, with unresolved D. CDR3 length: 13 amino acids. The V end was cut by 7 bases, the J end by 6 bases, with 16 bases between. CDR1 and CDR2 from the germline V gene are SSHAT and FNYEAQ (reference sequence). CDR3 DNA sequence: TGTGCCAGCACCCCAAATGTGGGCGGCGAGCAGTACTTC. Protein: CASTPNVGGEQYF.

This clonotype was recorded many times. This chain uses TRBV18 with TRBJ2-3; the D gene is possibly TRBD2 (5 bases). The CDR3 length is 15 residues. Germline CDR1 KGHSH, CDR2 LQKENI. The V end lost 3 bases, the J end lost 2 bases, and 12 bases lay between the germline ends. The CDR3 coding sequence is TGTGCCAGCTCACCGACTAACAGAGTCACAGATACGCAGTATTTT. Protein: CASSPTNRVTDTQYF.

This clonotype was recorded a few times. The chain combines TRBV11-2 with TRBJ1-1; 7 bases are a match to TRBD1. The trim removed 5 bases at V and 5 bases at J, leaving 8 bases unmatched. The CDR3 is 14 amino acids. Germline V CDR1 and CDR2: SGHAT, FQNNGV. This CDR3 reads CASSPGTDGTEAFF. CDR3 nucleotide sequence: TGTGCCAGCAGCCCCGGGACAGATGGAACTGAAGCTTTCTTT.

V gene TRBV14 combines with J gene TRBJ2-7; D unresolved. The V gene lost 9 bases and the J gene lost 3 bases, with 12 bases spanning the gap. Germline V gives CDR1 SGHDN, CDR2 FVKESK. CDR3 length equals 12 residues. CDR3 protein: CASRGPNYEQYF. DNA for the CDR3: TGTGCCAGTCGCGGACCGAACTACGAGCAGTACTTC.